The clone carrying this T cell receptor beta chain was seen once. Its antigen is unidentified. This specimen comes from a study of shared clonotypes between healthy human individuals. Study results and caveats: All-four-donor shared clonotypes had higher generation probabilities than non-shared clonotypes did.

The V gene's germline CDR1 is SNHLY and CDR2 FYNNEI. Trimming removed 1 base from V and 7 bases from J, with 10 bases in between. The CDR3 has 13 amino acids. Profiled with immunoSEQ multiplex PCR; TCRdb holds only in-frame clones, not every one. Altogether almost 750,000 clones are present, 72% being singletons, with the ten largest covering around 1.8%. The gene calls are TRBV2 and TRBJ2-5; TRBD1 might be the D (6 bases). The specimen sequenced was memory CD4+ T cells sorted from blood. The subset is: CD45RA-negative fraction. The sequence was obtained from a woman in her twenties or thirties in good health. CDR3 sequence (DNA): TGTGCCAGCAGTGAAGTATTAGGGGGGACCCAGTACTTC. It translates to CASSEVLGGTQYF.